This T cell receptor (beta chain) was captured by sequencing in a study of T cell clonotyping in hematopoietic cell transplantation. On the study more broadly: Cytoreduction preceded collection of pretransplant recipient samples. The study, taken as a whole, reports: CD4 and CD8 repertoire contributions could not be separated without sorting. Recipient TCR diversity dropped after transplant; expanded clonotypes rose from day 30 to 180.

Time point described: recipient sample about 28 days before transplant, after cytoreduction. The CDR3 extends over 14 amino acids. V lost 2 bases, J lost 0 bases, and 8 bases lay in between. Germline CDR1 SGHDN, CDR2 FVKESK. Data came from immunoSEQ multiplex PCR; TCRdb stores just in-frame clones and leaves some out. The table includes 6,500 to 7,000 clones, almost 90% detected once. Turning to this clone: What it recognizes is unknown.

Specimen: peripheral blood mononuclear cells, collected before stem cell transplant. This TCR came from a man between 25 and 39 years old with acute myeloid leukemia. Some clones in this sample may be carry-over from other donors' samples. This chain links TRBV14 with TRBJ2-7; D is unclear. The CDR3: CASSQLSVSYEQYF. CDR3 nucleotides: TGTGCCAGCAGCCAATTGTCGGTCTCCTACGAGCAGTACTTC.